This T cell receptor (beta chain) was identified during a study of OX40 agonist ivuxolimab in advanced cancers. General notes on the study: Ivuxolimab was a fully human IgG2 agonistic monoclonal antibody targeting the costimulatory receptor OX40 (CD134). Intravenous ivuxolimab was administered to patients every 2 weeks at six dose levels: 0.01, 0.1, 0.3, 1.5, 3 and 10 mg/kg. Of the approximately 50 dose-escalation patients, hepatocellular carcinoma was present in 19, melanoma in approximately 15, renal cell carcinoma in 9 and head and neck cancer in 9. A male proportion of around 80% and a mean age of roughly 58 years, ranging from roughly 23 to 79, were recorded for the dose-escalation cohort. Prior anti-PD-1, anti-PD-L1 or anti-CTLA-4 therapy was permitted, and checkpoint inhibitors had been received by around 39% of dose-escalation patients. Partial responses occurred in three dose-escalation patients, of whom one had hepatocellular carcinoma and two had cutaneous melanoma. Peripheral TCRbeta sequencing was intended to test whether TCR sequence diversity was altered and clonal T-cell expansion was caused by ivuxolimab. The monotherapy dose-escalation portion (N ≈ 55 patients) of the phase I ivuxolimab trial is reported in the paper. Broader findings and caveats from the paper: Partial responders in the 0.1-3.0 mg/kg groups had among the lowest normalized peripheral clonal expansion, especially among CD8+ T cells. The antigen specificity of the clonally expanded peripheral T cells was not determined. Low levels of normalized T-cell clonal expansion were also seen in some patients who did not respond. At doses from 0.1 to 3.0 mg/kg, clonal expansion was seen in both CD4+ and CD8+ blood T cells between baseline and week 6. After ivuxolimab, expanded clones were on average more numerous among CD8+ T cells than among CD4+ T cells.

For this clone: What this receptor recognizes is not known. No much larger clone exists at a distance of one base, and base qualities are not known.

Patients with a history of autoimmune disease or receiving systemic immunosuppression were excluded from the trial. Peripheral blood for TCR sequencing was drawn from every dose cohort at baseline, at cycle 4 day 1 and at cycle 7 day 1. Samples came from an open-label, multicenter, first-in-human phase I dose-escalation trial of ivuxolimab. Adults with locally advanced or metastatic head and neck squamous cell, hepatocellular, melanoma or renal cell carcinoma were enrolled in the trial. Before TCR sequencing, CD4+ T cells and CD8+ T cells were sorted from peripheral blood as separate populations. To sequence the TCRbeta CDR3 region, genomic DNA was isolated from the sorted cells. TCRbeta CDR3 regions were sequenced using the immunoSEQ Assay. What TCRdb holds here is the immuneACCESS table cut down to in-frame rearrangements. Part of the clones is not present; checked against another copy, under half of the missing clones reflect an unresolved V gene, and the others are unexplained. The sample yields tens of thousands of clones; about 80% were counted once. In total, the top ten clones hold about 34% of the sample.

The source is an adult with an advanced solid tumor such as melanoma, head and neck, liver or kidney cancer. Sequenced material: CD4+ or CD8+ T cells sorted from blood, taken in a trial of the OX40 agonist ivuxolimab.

The nucleotides are TGCGCCAGCAGCTTGGCGCGAGGGGGGACTGAAGCTTTCTTT. Its protein product is CASSLARGGTEAFF. The chain uses TRBV5-1 and TRBJ1-1, and perhaps TRBD1 as D gene, on 6 matching bases. V sheds 0 bases and J sheds 5 bases, leaving 11 bases between their ends. CDR3 length: 14 amino acids, cysteine to phenylalanine. CDR3 DNA is the only sequence kept; it has 42 bases, read in frame from the first base. Sequences SGHRS (CDR1) and YFSETQ (CDR2) are obtained from the germline V gene. When the CDR3 is completed using the reference TRBV5-1 and TRBJ1-1 genes on either side, the full variable domain is KAGVTQTPRYLIKTRGQQVTLSCSPISGHRSVSWYQQTPGQGLQFLFEYFSETQRNKGNFPGRFSGRQFSNSRSEMNVSTLELGDSALYLCASSLARGGTEAFFGQGTRLTVV.